Each of the 8 T cell receptor beta chains below was sequenced from the same sample in a study of blood T cell repertoires in COVID-19. The data were produced by immunoSEQ multiplex PCR, yet TCRdb's version contains in-frame clones alone and is incomplete. The table has roughly 230,000 clones, about 83% seen once. The sample consisted of peripheral blood. All receptors derive from a human donor in a cohort sampled during active COVID-19.

The chain recombines TRBV12-3 or TRBV12-4 with TRBJ2-5, with D possibly matching TRBD1 (5 bases). The V and J ends lost 4 bases and 5 bases respectively, with 11 bases between them. CDR3 length equals 13 residues. The CDR3 nucleotides read TGTGCCAGCAGTTCCTTGCGACAGGAGACCCAGTACTTC. This sequence encodes CASSSLRQETQYF.

CDR3: CASSLQGTEAFF. The CDR3 region has the DNA TGTGCCAGCAGCCTACAGGGCACTGAAGCTTTCTTT. This sequence joins TRBV3-1 (or the pseudogene TRBV3-2) and TRBJ1-1; D is perhaps TRBD1 (6 bases). The ends were cut back, 4 bases at V and 4 bases at J, with 7 bases in the middle. The CDR3 consists of 12 residues. Germline-derived CDR1 and CDR2 are LGHDT and YNNKEL (reference sequence).

The rearrangement uses TRBV29-1 and TRBJ1-1; the D gene is possibly TRBD1 (5 bases). This CDR3 spans 13 amino acids. Germline V lookup: CDR1 SQVTM, CDR2 ANQGSEA. Trimming removed 4 bases from V and 1 base from J, with 10 bases in between. The CDR3 reads CSVGGRSNTEAFF. The CDR3, as DNA: TGCAGCGTTGGGGGCAGGTCGAACACTGAAGCTTTCTTT.

V is TRBV5-1 and J is TRBJ2-2, with D maybe TRBD2 (6 bases). Germline V gene lookup returns CDR1 SGHRS and CDR2 YFSETQ. V gave up 0 bases and J gave up 0 bases, with 6 bases separating them. CDR3 length: 15 amino acids. In DNA form, the CDR3 reads TGCGCCAGCAGCTTGGCGGGGGCGAACACCGGGGAGCTGTTTTTT. Translation gives CASSLAGANTGELFF.

The chain has TRBV28 and TRBJ2-7, with a weak D call TRBD2 (5 bases). Trimming took 5 bases from V and 0 from J, leaving 14 bases between them. CDR3 length: 15 residues. Per germline, CDR1 MDHEN and CDR2 SYDVKM. The CDR3 nucleotides are TGTGCCAGCAGTCCAGGACTCCTGAGCTCCTACGAGCAGTACTTC. Translation gives CASSPGLLSSYEQYF.

The V gene is TRBV19, the J gene TRBJ1-4; 10 bases are shared with TRBD1. J was trimmed by 6 bases and V by 10 bases; bases with no gene match: 5. CDR1 and CDR2 (germline): LNHDA, SQIVND (reference sequence). This CDR3 comprises 13 residues. The CDR3 reads CATTGQGYEKLFF. In DNA form, the CDR3 reads TGTGCCACCACGGGACAGGGGTATGAAAAACTGTTTTTT.

The CDR3 sequence is CSVVLAGGTDTQYF. CDR3 nucleotide sequence: TGCAGCGTTGTACTAGCGGGGGGGACAGATACGCAGTATTTT. This sequence joins TRBV29-1 and TRBJ2-3, with 13 bases identical to TRBD2. Germline loops: CDR1 SQVTM, CDR2 ANQGSEA. This CDR3 contains 14 residues. Losses at the gene ends were 4 bases for V and 3 bases for J; bases not matched to a gene: 1.

The chain is built from TRBV9 and TRBJ1-2; 10 bases align to TRBD1. This CDR3 region has 15 residues. Germline trimming cut 3 bases from V and 6 bases from J; bases unmatched to any gene: 8. CDR1 is SGDLS, CDR2 YYNGEE, per germline. Here the CDR3 reads CASSAGDRGLNGYTF. As DNA, the CDR3 is TGTGCCAGCAGCGCCGGAGACAGGGGGCTAAATGGCTACACCTTC.